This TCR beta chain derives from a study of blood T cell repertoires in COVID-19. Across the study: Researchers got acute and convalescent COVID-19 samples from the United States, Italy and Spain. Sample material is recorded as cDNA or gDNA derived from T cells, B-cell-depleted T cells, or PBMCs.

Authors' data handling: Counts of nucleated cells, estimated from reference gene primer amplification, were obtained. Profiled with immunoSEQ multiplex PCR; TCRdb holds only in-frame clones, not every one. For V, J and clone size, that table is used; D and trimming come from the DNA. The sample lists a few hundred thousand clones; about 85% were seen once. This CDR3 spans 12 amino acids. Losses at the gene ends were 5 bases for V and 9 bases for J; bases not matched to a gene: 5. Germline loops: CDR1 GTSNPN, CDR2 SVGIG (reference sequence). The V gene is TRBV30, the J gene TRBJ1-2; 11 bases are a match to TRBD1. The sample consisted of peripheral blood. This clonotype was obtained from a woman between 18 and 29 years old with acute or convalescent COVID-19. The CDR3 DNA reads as TGTGCCTGGGGACAGGGGGCCCATAGCTACACCTTC. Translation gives CAWGQGAHSYTF. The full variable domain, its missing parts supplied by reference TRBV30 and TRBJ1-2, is SQTIHQWPATLVQPVGSPLSLECTVEGTSNPNLYWYRQAAGRGLQLLFYSVGIGQISSEVPQNLSASRPQDRQFILSSKKLLLSDSGFYLCAWGQGAHSYTFGSGTRLTVV.